The T cell receptor (beta chain) described here comes from a study of T cell responses to AZD1222 COVID-19 vaccine. Across the whole study: Combined were second doses at about 4 or about 12 weeks. General study points: Researchers took repertoire samples only after the peak T cell response had come. In a largely white British group with more females than males, clonal diversity was possibly underestimated. Unmutated variant regions are reportedly targeted by nearly half of spike-specific TCRs.

CDR3 length: 16 residues. Per the germline V gene, CDR1 is MDHEN and CDR2 is SYDVKM. Trimming stripped 3 bases from V and 7 bases from J, with 19 bases between. A note on this clone: Antigen unknown.

Generated by immunoSEQ multiplex PCR, the TCRdb table keeps only in-frame clones and is missing some. The sample records over 120,000 clones, over 90% being singletons. The sample was peripheral blood, taken on day 0 of AZD1222 vaccination. The origin of this receptor is an adult in good health. The chain joins TRBV28 to TRBJ1-5; D ambiguous. CDR3 sequence: CASSLKLGWGRQPQHF. DNA for the CDR3: TGTGCCAGCAGTTTGAAGCTTGGGTGGGGTAGACAGCCCCAGCATTTT.